Described below is a single TCR beta chain sequence and its context. The source of the sample is a study of neoadjuvant nivolumab and ipilimumab in lung cancer. The repertoire was sequenced with immunoSEQ multiplex PCR; TCRdb's copy has only in-frame clones and lacks some. Among 15,000 to 20,000 clones listed, 85% to 90% were seen once. V dropped 3 bases and J dropped 6 bases, with 10 bases sitting between them. CDR1 and CDR2 from the germline V gene are SGHAT and FQNNGV. This CDR3 is built from 13 residues. The receptor was derived from an adult with non-small cell lung cancer. The sample was peripheral blood, taken before neoadjuvant nivolumab, alone or with ipilimumab. This chain uses TRBV11-2 with TRBJ2-3, with no clear D. The CDR3 spells CASSLLGSDTQYF. CDR3 nucleotides: TGTGCCAGCAGCTTGCTGGGGTCGGATACGCAGTATTTT.